These 27 T cell receptor beta chains were all obtained from the same sample, sequenced in a study of cytomegalovirus exposure and HLA in healthy donors. 13 Jbeta primers and 60 Vbeta primers were used for the PCR. Here immunoSEQ multiplex PCR was the method, and the copy in TCRdb shows in-frame clones only, minus some. This table has some 60,000 clones, over 60% appearing once. Sequenced: PBMCs. Receptors were obtained from a young woman in good health and CMV-seronegative.

The J gene is TRBJ2-3, the V gene TRBV7-9; TRBD1 matches at 7 bases. The germline V gene has CDR1 SEHNR and CDR2 FQNEAQ (reference sequence). There are 17 residues in the CDR3. With V trimmed by 1 base and J by 0 bases, 7 bases remained unmatched. CDR3 loop: CASSLGLRGPSTDTQYF. DNA for the CDR3: TGTGCCAGCAGCTTAGGGTTAAGGGGGCCAAGCACAGATACGCAGTATTTT. The whole variable domain, filled in from reference TRBV7-9 and TRBJ2-3, reads DTGVSQNPRHKITKRGQNVTFRCDPISEHNRLYWYRQTLGQGPEFLTYFQNEAQLEKSRLLSDRFSAERPKGSFSTLEIQRTEQGDSAMYLCASSLGLRGPSTDTQYFGPGTRLTVL.

The chain uses TRBV29-1 and TRBJ1-3, with 10 bases that match TRBD1. Germline loops: CDR1 SQVTM, CDR2 ANQGSEA. The CDR3 is 15 amino acids. V trimming: 7 bases; J trimming: 4 bases; junction bases outside the gene matches: 10. CDR3 in amino acids: CSATPGQGGGNTIYF. The CDR3 nucleotides read TGCAGCGCCACACCAGGACAGGGGGGCGGAAACACCATATATTTT.

The CDR3 here is CASSTGQGINQPQHF. CDR3 DNA: TGTGCCAGCAGCACCGGACAGGGGATCAATCAGCCCCAGCATTTT. The chain uses TRBV7-9 and TRBJ1-5; 9 bases align to TRBD1. V lost 5 bases, J lost 3 bases, and 5 bases stayed unmatched. Looked up from germline, CDR1 is SEHNR and CDR2 is FQNEAQ (reference sequence). The CDR3 length is 15 residues. The full variable domain, its missing parts supplied by reference TRBV7-9 and TRBJ1-5, is DTGVSQNPRHKITKRGQNVTFRCDPISEHNRLYWYRQTLGQGPEFLTYFQNEAQLEKSRLLSDRFSAERPKGSFSTLEIQRTEQGDSAMYLCASSTGQGINQPQHFGDGTRLSIL.

The genes are TRBV7-7 and TRBJ2-1, with D perhaps TRBD2 (5 bases). The length of the CDR3 is 12 residues. Trimming shortened V by 1 base and J by 8 bases, and 6 bases separated the two germline ends. Germline CDR1 is SSHAT and CDR2 is FNYEAQ (reference sequence). The CDR3 DNA is TGTGCCAGCAGCTTAGGGGGAGATGAGCAGTTCTTC. It is translated as CASSLGGDEQFF.

This clone was seen a handful of times. This chain uses TRBV7-2 with TRBJ1-3, with 7 positions matching TRBD1. Trimming took 1 base from V and 6 from J; bases not matched to a gene: 6. The CDR3 runs 15 residues. Germline V gene lookup returns CDR1 SGHTA and CDR2 FQGNSA. The CDR3 DNA sequence: TGTGCCAGCAGCTTAGAGGGGACAGAACAAAACACCATATATTTT. Protein: CASSLEGTEQNTIYF.

The V gene is TRBV7-9, the J gene TRBJ2-2; the D gene is possibly TRBD1 (6 bases). Trimming cost V 1 base and J 0 bases, with 6 bases left between them. Germline values: CDR1 SEHNR, CDR2 FQNEAQ (reference sequence). The CDR3 spans 15 residues. CDR3 sequence reads: CASSLGTANTGELFF. As DNA, the CDR3 is TGTGCCAGCAGCTTAGGGACAGCGAACACCGGGGAGCTGTTTTTT.

The genes are TRBV28 and TRBJ2-7, with 8 nucleotides matching TRBD2. This CDR3 spans 14 amino acids. The trim removed 6 bases at V and 5 bases at J, leaving 9 bases unmatched. Germline V lookup: CDR1 MDHEN, CDR2 SYDVKM. The CDR3 bases are TGTGCCAGCAGCCCGGGACTAGTAAGCCACGAGCAGTACTTC. Its protein product is CASSPGLVSHEQYF.

CDR3 in amino acids: CATSSLSGRVLDEQFF. The CDR3 nucleotides read TGTGCCACCAGCAGTCTCAGCGGGAGAGTTTTAGATGAGCAGTTCTTC. This rearrangement joins TRBV15 to TRBJ2-1, with 8 bases aligning to TRBD2. Looked up from germline, CDR1 is LNHNV and CDR2 is YYDKDF (reference sequence). Trimming took 3 bases from V and 8 from J; bases not matched to a gene: 12. CDR3 size: 16 residues. The full variable domain, in which reference TRBV15 and TRBJ2-1 provide the parts outside the CDR3, is DAMVIQNPRYQVTQFGKPVTLSCSQTLNHNVMYWYQQKSSQAPKLLFHYYDKDFNNEADTPDNFQSRRPNTSFCFLDIRSPGLGDTAMYLCATSSLSGRVLDEQFFGPGTRLTVL.

V usage is TRBV7-3 and J usage is TRBJ2-7; tentatively, D is TRBD1 (6 bases). V lost 0 bases, J lost 7 bases, and 16 bases lay in between. This CDR3 contains 15 residues. Germline CDR1 SGHTA, CDR2 FQGTGA. CDR3 DNA sequence: TGTGCCAGCAGCTTAACGAGGGACAAGCGGAGAGAGCAGTACGTC. Translation gives CASSLTRDKRREQYV.

This clone was found once. V is TRBV19 and J is TRBJ2-1; D is unclear. Germline V lookup: CDR1 LNHDA, CDR2 SQIVND (reference sequence). The CDR3 is 13 amino acids. Trimming removed 6 bases from V and 2 bases from J, with 8 bases in between. The CDR3 DNA follows: TGTGCCAGTAGGGTTGACACCTACAATGAGCAGTTCTTC. Translation gives CASRVDTYNEQFF. The full variable domain, rest sourced from reference TRBV19 and TRBJ2-1, is DGGITQSPKYLFRKEGQNVTLSCEQNLNHDAMYWYRQDPGQGLRLIYYSQIVNDFQKGDIAEGYSVSREKKESFPLTVTSAQKNPTAFYLCASRVDTYNEQFFGPGTRLTVL.

The sample holds a few counts of this clone. This chain joins TRBV5-4 and TRBJ1-4, with 8 bases fitting TRBD1. This CDR3 has 18 amino acids. Germline V gene lookup returns CDR1 SGHNT and CDR2 YYREEE (reference sequence). Trimming at V came to 5 bases and at J to 0 bases, leaving 12 bases not matched to a gene. Written as DNA, the CDR3 is TGTGCCAGCAGTAGGGGCCCGCAGGGGGCCCCAACTAATGAAAAACTGTTTTTT. Encoded protein: CASSRGPQGAPTNEKLFF.

The rearrangement uses TRBV10-3 and TRBJ2-1, with 9 bases aligning to TRBD2. The CDR3 is 14 amino acids. The ends lost 3 bases at V and 9 bases at J; junction bases unmatched: 6. Looked up from germline, CDR1 is ENHRY and CDR2 is SYGVKD. The DNA for the CDR3 is TGTGCCATCAGTGAAGGCGGGAGGGCTATTGAGCAGTTCTTC. This gives the protein CAISEGGRAIEQFF.

V usage is TRBV4-2 and J usage is TRBJ2-7; no definite D call. The CDR3 sequence is 16 residues long. In germline, CDR1 is LGHNA, CDR2 YNFKEQ. V gave up 0 bases and J gave up 5 bases, with 17 bases separating them. CDR3 DNA sequence: TGTGCCAGCAGCCAAGAGGAGAGTAGCCGCGCCCACGAGCAGTACTTC. Translation: CASSQEESSRAHEQYF.

The chain couples TRBV11-2 to TRBJ2-5; TRBD2 might be the D (6 bases). There are 15 residues in the CDR3. V was cut by 0 bases and J by 7 bases, with 15 bases left in between. Germline V gene data show CDR1 as SGHAT and CDR2 as FQNNGV. The CDR3 DNA reads TGTGCCAGCAGCTTAGAGACGGGACTCCTTGGGACCCAGTACTTC. Amino acids: CASSLETGLLGTQYF.

This clone has only one observation. The chain employs TRBV5-1 and TRBJ1-3, with D perhaps TRBD1 (5 bases). Germline loops: CDR1 SGHRS, CDR2 YFSETQ. The CDR3 totals 15 residues. Trimming removed 1 base from V and 0 bases from J, with 8 bases in between. The CDR3 loop reads CASSLTGVSGNTIYF. For the CDR3, the DNA is TGCGCCAGCAGCTTGACAGGAGTCTCTGGAAACACCATATATTTT.

This clone was seen a handful of times. The chain carries TRBV30 and TRBJ1-5; D is unclear. CDR3 size: 12 residues. V was trimmed by 3 bases and J by 2 bases, leaving 5 bases between them. CDR1 and CDR2 from the germline V gene are GTSNPN and SVGIG (reference sequence). The CDR3 here is CAWRRGNQPQHF. CDR3 DNA: TGTGCCTGGAGGCGGGGCAATCAGCCCCAGCATTTT.

The chain uses TRBV4-1 and TRBJ2-2; D is uncertain. Per the germline V gene, CDR1 is MGHRA and CDR2 is YSYEKL. There are 18 residues in the CDR3. V lost 1 base and J 2 bases, leaving 17 bases between the germline ends. CDR3 DNA sequence: TGCGCCAGCAGCCAAGGGGTCGGTCCGACTCCAAACACCGGGGAGCTGTTTTTT. Protein: CASSQGVGPTPNTGELFF.

The chain links TRBV6-5 to TRBJ2-3; D is undetermined. Germline CDR1 is MNHEY and CDR2 is SVGAGI. CDR3 length equals 13 residues. V dropped 1 base and J dropped 3 bases, with 5 bases sitting between them. CDR3 residues: CASSYFPTDTQYF. The CDR3 nucleotides are TGTGCCAGCAGTTACTTCCCGACAGATACGCAGTATTTT.

The rearrangement links TRBV14 to TRBJ1-3; D is possibly TRBD1 (6 bases). The CDR3 length is 18 residues. Germline lookup yields CDR1 SGHDN and CDR2 FVKESK. Trimming stripped 0 bases from V and 1 base from J, with 16 bases between. The CDR3 nucleotides read TGTGCCAGCAGCCAAGATCAGAAGGGGGGGGCTTCTGGAAACACCATATATTTT. It codes for CASSQDQKGGASGNTIYF.

This chain joins TRBV7-6 and TRBJ2-7; 7 bases agree with TRBD1. V dropped 4 bases and J dropped 5; count of bases not matched to a gene: 11. The CDR3 is 15 residues long. Per the germline V gene, CDR1 is SGHVS and CDR2 is FNYEAQ. This CDR3 reads CASSSRQGTAHEQYV. CDR3 in DNA: TGTGCCAGCAGCTCGCGACAGGGAACGGCCCACGAGCAGTACGTC.

The J gene is TRBJ2-7, the V gene TRBV5-6, with a tentative D call TRBD2 (6 bases). The length of the CDR3 is 13 residues. The ends were cut back, 4 bases at V and 3 bases at J, with 11 bases in the middle. CDR1 and CDR2 (germline): SGHDT, YYEEEE. CDR3 loop: CASSKGTYYEQYF. The CDR3 bases are TGTGCCAGCAGCAAAGGGACTTACTACGAGCAGTACTTC.

The chain recombines TRBV5-4 with TRBJ2-7; TRBD2 is a possible D gene (6 bases). The CDR3 consists of 15 residues. The V and J ends lost 0 bases and 3 bases respectively, with 13 bases between them. CDR1 is SGHNT and CDR2 is YYREEE in the germline V gene (reference sequence). CDR3 sequence reads: CASSLAASANYEQYF. CDR3 DNA sequence: TGTGCCAGCAGCTTGGCCGCTAGCGCCAACTACGAGCAGTACTTC.

The table lists this clone with a count of one. The chain is built from TRBV7-9 and TRBJ1-2; D not certain. Trimming left V 3 bases short and J 1 base short, with 12 bases between. The CDR3 totals 15 residues. From germline, CDR1 is SEHNR and CDR2 FQNEAQ (reference sequence). CDR3 nucleotide sequence: TGTGCCAGCAGCTTTCCCGGTCATATTAACTATGGCTACACCTTC. Translated, it gives CASSFPGHINYGYTF.

CDR3 in DNA: TGTGCCTGGGGGACTAGCGGGAGCACAGATACGCAGTATTTT. Residues: CAWGTSGSTDTQYF. The chain combines TRBV30 with TRBJ2-3; 12 positions agree with TRBD2. This CDR3 is 14 amino acids long. Per germline, CDR1 GTSNPN and CDR2 SVGIG (reference sequence). V trimming: 5 bases; J trimming: 0 bases; junction bases outside the gene matches: 0.

The CDR3: CARSLTPRGTSSHNEQFF. The CDR3 DNA reads TGTGCCAGAAGCTTGACCCCCAGGGGGACTAGCTCACACAATGAGCAGTTCTTC. This sequence joins TRBV5-3 and TRBJ2-1, with 9 bases matching TRBD2. TRBV5-3 is sorted into the ORF group, with uncertain function. This CDR3 region has 18 residues. The trim removed 1 base at V and 5 bases at J, leaving 13 bases unmatched.

V is TRBV5-6 and J is TRBJ2-5; D remains ambiguous. The CDR3 loop spans 13 amino acids. Germline V gene data show CDR1 as SGHDT and CDR2 as YYEEEE. Trimming took off 0 bases at V and 4 bases at J, with 7 bases between the two ends. CDR3 region: CASSLGDLETQYF. The CDR3 nucleotides are TGTGCCAGCAGCTTGGGAGATCTAGAGACCCAGTACTTC.

The chain carries TRBV4-3 and TRBJ2-1; D gene ambiguous. Germline V gene sequence: CDR1 LGHNA, CDR2 YSLEER. This CDR3 has 11 amino acids. V dropped 1 base and J dropped 7 bases, with 2 bases sitting between them. The CDR3 DNA is TGCGCCAGCAGCCAAGCGAATGAGCAGTTCTTC. It yields the protein CASSQANEQFF.